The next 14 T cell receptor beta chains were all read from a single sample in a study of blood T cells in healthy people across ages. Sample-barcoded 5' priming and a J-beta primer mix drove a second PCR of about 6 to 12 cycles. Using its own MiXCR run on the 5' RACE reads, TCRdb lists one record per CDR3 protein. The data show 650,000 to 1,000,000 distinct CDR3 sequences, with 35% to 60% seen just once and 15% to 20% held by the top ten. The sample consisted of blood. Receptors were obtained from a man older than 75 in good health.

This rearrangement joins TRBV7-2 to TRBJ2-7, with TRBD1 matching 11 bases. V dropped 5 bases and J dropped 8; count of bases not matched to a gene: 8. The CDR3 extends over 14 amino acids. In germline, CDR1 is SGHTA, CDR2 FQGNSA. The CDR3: CASSVPGQGEKQYF. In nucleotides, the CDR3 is TGTGCCAGCAGCGTCCCGGGACAGGGGGAGAAGCAGTACTTC. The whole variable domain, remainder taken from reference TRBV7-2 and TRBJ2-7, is GAGVSQSPSNKVTEKGKDVELRCDPISGHTALYWYRQSLGQGLEFLIYFQGNSAPDKSGLPSDRFSAERTGGSVSTLTIQRTQQEDSAVYLCASSVPGQGEKQYFGPGTRLTVT.

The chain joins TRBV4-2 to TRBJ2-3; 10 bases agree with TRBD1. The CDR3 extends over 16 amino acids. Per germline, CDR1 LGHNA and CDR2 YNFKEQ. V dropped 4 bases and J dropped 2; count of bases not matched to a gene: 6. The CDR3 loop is CASSRSGQGYTDTQYF. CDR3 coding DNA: TGTGCCAGCAGCCGATCGGGACAGGGGTACACAGATACGCAGTATTTT.

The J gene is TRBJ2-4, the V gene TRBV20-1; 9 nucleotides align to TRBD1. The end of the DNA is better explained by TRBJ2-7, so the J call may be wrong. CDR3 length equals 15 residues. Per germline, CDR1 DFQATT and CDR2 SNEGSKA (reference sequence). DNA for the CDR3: TGCAGTGCTAGATCGCCCGGGACAGGGATCTACGAGCAGTACTTC. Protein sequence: CSARSPGTGIYEQYF.

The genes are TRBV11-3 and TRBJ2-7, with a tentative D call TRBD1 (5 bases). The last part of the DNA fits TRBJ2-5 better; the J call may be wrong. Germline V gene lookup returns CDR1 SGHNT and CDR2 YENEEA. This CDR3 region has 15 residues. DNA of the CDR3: TGTGCCAGCAGCTTAGATGACAGAGGTCCGGAGACCCAGTACTTC. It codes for CASSLDDRGPETQYF.

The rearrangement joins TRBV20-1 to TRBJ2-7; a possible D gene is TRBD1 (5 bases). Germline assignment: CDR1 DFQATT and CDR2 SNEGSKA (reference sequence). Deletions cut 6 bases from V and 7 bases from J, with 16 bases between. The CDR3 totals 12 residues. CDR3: CSAKLGVDEQYF. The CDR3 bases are TGCAGTGCAAAATTAGGGGTTGATGAGCAGTACTTC.

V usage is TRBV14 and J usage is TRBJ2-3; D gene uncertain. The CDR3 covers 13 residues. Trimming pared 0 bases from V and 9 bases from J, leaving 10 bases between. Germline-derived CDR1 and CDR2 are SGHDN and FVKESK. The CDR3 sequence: CASSQDLIGTQYF. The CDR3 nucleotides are TGTGCCAGCAGCCAAGATCTTATCGGCACGCAGTATTTT.

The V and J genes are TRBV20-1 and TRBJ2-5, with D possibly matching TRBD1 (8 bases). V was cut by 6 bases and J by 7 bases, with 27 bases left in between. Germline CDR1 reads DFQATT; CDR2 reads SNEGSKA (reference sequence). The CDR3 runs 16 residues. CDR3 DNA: TGCAGTGCCAATTCCGGGACTCCGAACAGGGGGGGGACCCAGTACTTC. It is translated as CSANSGTPNRGGTQYF.

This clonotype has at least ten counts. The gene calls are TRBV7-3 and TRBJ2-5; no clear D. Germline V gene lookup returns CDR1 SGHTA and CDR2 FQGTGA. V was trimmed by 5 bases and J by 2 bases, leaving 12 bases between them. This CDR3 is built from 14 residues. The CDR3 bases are TGTGCCAGCAGCCAAATGCCTACACAAGAGACCCAGTACTTC. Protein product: CASSQMPTQETQYF.

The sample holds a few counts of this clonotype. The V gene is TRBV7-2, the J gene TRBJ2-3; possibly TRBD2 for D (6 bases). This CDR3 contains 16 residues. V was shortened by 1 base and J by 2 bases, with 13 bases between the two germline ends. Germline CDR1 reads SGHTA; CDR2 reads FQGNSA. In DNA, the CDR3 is TGTGCCAGCAGCTTAGAGGTAGCGGCCCTCACAGATACGCAGTATTTT. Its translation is CASSLEVAALTDTQYF.

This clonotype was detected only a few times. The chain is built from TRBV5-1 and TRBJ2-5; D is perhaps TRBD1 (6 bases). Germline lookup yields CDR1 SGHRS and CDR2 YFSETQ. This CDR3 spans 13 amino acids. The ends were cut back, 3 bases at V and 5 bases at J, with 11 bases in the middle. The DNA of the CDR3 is TGCGCCAGCAGCTGGGGGCCTAGGGAGACCCAGTACTTC. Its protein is CASSWGPRETQYF.

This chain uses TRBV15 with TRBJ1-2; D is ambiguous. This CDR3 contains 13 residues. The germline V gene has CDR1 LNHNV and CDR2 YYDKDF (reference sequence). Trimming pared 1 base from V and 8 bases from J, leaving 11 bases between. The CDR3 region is CATSRVRVEGYTF. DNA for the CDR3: TGTGCCACCAGCAGAGTGCGGGTTGAGGGCTACACCTTC.

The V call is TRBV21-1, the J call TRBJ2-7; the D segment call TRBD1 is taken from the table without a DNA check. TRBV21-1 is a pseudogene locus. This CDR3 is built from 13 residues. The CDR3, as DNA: TGTGCCAGCAGCAACGGACAGGACTACGAGCAGTACTTC. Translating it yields CASSNGQDYEQYF.

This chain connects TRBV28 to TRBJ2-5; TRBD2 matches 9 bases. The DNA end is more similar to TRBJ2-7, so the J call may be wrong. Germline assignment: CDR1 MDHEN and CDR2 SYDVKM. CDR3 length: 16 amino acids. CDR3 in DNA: TGTGCCAGCAGTTTATGGAGTAGCGGGGGACACTACGAGCAGTACTTC. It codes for CASSLWSSGGHYEQYF.

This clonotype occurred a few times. The CDR3 sequence is CASSYSPRSKETQYF. The CDR3 DNA is TGTGCCAGCAGTTACTCGCCTAGGTCCAAAGAGACCCAGTACTTC. V and J are TRBV6-2 or TRBV6-3 and TRBJ2-7; D is unresolved. The closer fit of TRBJ2-5 to the DNA end suggests the J call may be wrong. The CDR3 is 15 residues long. Germline CDR1 MNHEY, CDR2 SVGEGT.